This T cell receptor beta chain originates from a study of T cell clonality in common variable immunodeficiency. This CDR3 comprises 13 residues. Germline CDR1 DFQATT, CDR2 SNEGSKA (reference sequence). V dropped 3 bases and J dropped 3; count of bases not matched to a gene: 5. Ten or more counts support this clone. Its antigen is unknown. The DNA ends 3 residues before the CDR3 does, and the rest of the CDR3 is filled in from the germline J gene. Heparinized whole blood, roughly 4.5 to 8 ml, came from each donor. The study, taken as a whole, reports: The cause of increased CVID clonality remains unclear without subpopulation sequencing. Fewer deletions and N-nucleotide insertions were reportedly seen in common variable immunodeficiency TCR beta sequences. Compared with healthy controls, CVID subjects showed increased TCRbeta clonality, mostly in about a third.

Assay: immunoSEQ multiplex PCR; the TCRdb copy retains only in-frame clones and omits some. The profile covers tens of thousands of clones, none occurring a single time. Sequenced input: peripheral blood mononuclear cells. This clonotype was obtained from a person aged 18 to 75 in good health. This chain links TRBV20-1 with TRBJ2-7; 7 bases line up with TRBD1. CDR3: CSARTGWRYEQYF. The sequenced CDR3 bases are TGCAGTGCTAGGACAGGGTGGCGCTACGAG.